One and the same sample provided the 18 T cell receptor beta chains below, sequenced in a study of CD8 T cells in Susac syndrome. RNA in amounts of about 0.5 to 1 ug was reverse transcribed with random hexamers. One entry per CDR3 protein results from TCRdb running MiXCR on the immunoSEQ multiplex PCR reads. The data show some 150,000 distinct CDR3 sequences, approximately 93% seen once. Sequencing was carried out using CD4+ T cells from PBMCs. The receptors were gathered from a human donor in good health.

This chain uses TRBV28 with TRBJ2-5; D unclear. The CDR3 has 14 amino acids. V lost 1 base to trimming and J lost 1 base, with 7 bases between them. Germline CDR1 MDHEN, CDR2 SYDVKM. CDR3 bases: TGTGCCAGCAGTTTATTGGCAGGCCAAGAGACCCAGTACTTC. It translates to CASSLLAGQETQYF.

The chain uses TRBV30 and TRBJ1-1; possible D gene TRBD1, 6 bases. Per the germline V gene, CDR1 is GTSNPN and CDR2 is SVGIG (reference sequence). This CDR3 is built from 11 residues. V shed 1 base and J shed 6 bases, with 6 bases lying between them. The CDR3: CAWSAGAEAFF. The CDR3 DNA sequence: TGTGCCTGGAGTGCAGGGGCTGAAGCTTTCTTT.

The J gene is TRBJ2-3, the V gene TRBV18; TRBD2 might be the D (6 bases). Germline V gene sequence: CDR1 KGHSH, CDR2 LQKENI. Between the trimmed V and J ends, which lost 0 bases and 1 base, there was a span of 11 bases. The CDR3 extends over 16 amino acids. The CDR3 is CASSPPVGGGTDTQYF. The CDR3 DNA reads as TGTGCCAGCTCACCACCAGTGGGAGGAGGCACAGATACGCAGTATTTT.

The chain combines TRBV6-6 with TRBJ1-2, with 10 nucleotides matching TRBD1. This CDR3 spans 16 amino acids. The V and J ends lost 2 bases and 4 bases, in that order; junction bases with no gene match: 7. Germline values: CDR1 MNHNY, CDR2 SVGAGI (reference sequence). The chain's CDR3 is CASSYAGQGVAYGYTF. DNA of the CDR3: TGTGCCAGCAGTTACGCTGGACAGGGGGTGGCCTATGGCTACACCTTC.

The chain is built from TRBV25-1 and TRBJ2-7; the D call may be TRBD1 or TRBD2 (5 bases each). Germline assignment: CDR1 MGHDK and CDR2 SYGVNS. The V and J ends lost 2 bases and 3 bases respectively, with 20 bases between them. CDR3 length equals 17 residues. The CDR3 is CASSEQWGRTDIYEQYF. DNA for the CDR3: TGTGCCAGCAGTGAACAATGGGGACGGACCGATATCTACGAGCAGTACTTC.

This clonotype was detected once. V gene TRBV28 combines with J gene TRBJ1-3, with D unclear. Per germline, CDR1 MDHEN and CDR2 SYDVKM. This CDR3 has 16 amino acids. The V and J ends lost 3 bases and 0 bases respectively, with 12 bases between them. The CDR3 nucleotides are TGTGCCAGCAGTTTGGGAGGAACATACTCTGGAAACACCATATATTTT. Translation: CASSLGGTYSGNTIYF. The full variable domain, its missing parts supplied by reference TRBV28 and TRBJ1-3, is DVKVTQSSRYLVKRTGEKVFLECVQDMDHENMFWYRQDPGLGLRLIYFSYDVKMKEKGDIPEGYSVSREKKERFSLILESASTNQTSMYLCASSLGGTYSGNTIYFGEGSWLTVV.

The chain links TRBV29-1 to TRBJ1-1; no definite D call. The V end lost 5 bases, the J end lost 3 bases, and 13 bases lay between the germline ends. Germline V lookup: CDR1 SQVTM, CDR2 ANQGSEA. The CDR3 covers 13 residues. The CDR3 loop reads CSVSSGGDTEAFF. CDR3 coding DNA: TGCAGCGTTAGTTCCGGTGGGGACACTGAAGCTTTCTTT.

In this sample, this clonotype turned up once. The chain recombines TRBV30 with TRBJ2-5; maybe TRBD2 (5 bases). The CDR3 sequence is 15 residues long. V lost 3 bases and J 4 bases, leaving 18 bases between the germline ends. Germline loops: CDR1 GTSNPN, CDR2 SVGIG (reference sequence). The CDR3 DNA reads TGTGCCTGGAGCCCCCAGAGTAGCGTAGGAGAGACCCAGTACTTC. It is translated as CAWSPQSSVGETQYF.

Here the CDR3 reads CASSQGLGGRTSYEQYF. The CDR3 bases are TGTGCCAGCAGCCAAGGACTTGGCGGGAGAACCTCCTACGAGCAGTACTTC. The V call is TRBV4-2, the J call TRBJ2-7, with 7 bases fitting TRBD2. J lost 0 bases, V lost 1 base, and 9 bases had no gene match. The CDR3 sequence is 17 residues long. Germline CDR1 is LGHNA and CDR2 is YNFKEQ.

Concerning this clonotype: Mismatch with germline at one junction end may stem from a read error. V and J are TRBV29-1 and TRBJ2-6; tentative D call: TRBD1 (6 bases). CDR3 length: 16 residues. The V gene's germline CDR1 is SQVTM and CDR2 ANQGSEA. The CDR3 DNA sequence: TGCAGCGTTGCCCAGGGGAAGGGCTCTGGGGCCAACGTCCTGATTTTC. Translation: CSVAQGKGSGANVLIF. Variable domain in full (rest from reference TRBV29-1 and TRBJ2-6): SAVISQKPSRDICQRGTSLTIQCQVDSQVTMMFWYRQQPGQSLTLIATANQGSEATYESGFVIDKFPISRPNLTFSTLTVSNMSPEDSSIYLCSVAQGKGSGANVLIFGAGSRLTVL.

This clonotype was observed a single time. J is TRBJ2-7 and V is TRBV2, with D uncertain. Germline V gene lookup returns CDR1 SNHLY and CDR2 FYNNEI. The CDR3 totals 12 residues. The V and J ends lost 2 bases and 3 bases respectively, with 5 bases between them. CDR3 loop: CASSEYSYEQYF. In nucleotides, the CDR3 is TGTGCCAGCAGTGAATATAGCTACGAGCAGTACTTC.

V and J are TRBV9 and TRBJ2-1; maybe TRBD2 (6 bases). Germline CDR1 reads SGDLS; CDR2 reads YYNGEE. The CDR3 has 16 amino acids. Trimming took 4 bases from V and 0 from J, leaving 14 bases between them. The CDR3, as DNA: TGTGCCAGCAGCCCATCGGGTAGCGGCTCCTACAATGAGCAGTTCTTC. As protein: CASSPSGSGSYNEQFF.

The CDR3 coding sequence is TGTGCCAGCAGCACCCGCTTGGGTAGGACCCAGTACTTC. The encoded protein is CASSTRLGRTQYF. The chain has TRBV21-1 and TRBJ2-5; TRBD2, the D gene given by the table, was not confirmed from the DNA. TRBV21-1 is a pseudogene segment. The CDR3 runs 13 residues.

This chain uses TRBV7-2 with TRBJ2-7; TRBD1 agrees at 7 bases. V shed 3 bases, J shed 4 bases, and the junction held 6 bases outside the gene matches. Germline loops: CDR1 SGHTA, CDR2 FQGNSA. The CDR3 contains 14 residues. In DNA form, the CDR3 reads TGTGCCAGCAGCTTCAGACAGGGTTGGTACGAGCAGTACTTC. This translates into CASSFRQGWYEQYF.

The CDR3 sequence: CASSVSPSGLQETQYF. CDR3 coding DNA: TGTGCCAGCAGCGTTTCGCCTAGCGGGTTACAAGAGACCCAGTACTTC. The chain couples TRBV9 to TRBJ2-5; TRBD2 matches at 8 bases. Germline lookup yields CDR1 SGDLS and CDR2 YYNGEE. There are 16 residues in the CDR3. V shed 2 bases, J shed 2 bases, and the junction held 8 bases outside the gene matches.

CDR3 protein: CASSFATGGPGNTIYF. CDR3 coding DNA: TGCGCCAGCAGCTTTGCTACAGGGGGCCCAGGAAACACCATATATTTT. V and J are TRBV5-1 and TRBJ1-3; 9 bases map to TRBD1. The V gene's germline CDR1 is SGHRS and CDR2 YFSETQ. The CDR3 has 16 amino acids. The V segment lost 2 bases and the J segment 4 bases; nucleotides outside the gene matches: 7.

The chain combines TRBV6-1 with TRBJ1-5; D perhaps matches TRBD1 (6 bases). Trimming shortened V by 4 bases and J by 3 bases, and 16 bases separated the two germline ends. In germline, CDR1 is MNHNS, CDR2 SASEGT. The CDR3 has 16 residues. CDR3 coding DNA: TGTGCCAGCAGTGCCCTAGGGGGTGCGAACAATCAGCCCCAGCATTTT. Protein: CASSALGGANNQPQHF.

This rearrangement joins TRBV5-1 to TRBJ2-1; 8 nucleotides match TRBD1. The germline gives CDR1 SGHRS, CDR2 YFSETQ. The CDR3 is made up of 15 amino acids. Trimming cost V 0 bases and J 3 bases; bases outside gene matches: 2. This CDR3 reads CASSLGQGSYNEQFF. CDR3 nucleotide sequence: TGCGCCAGCAGCTTGGGACAGGGGAGCTACAATGAGCAGTTCTTC.